The source of this T cell receptor beta chain is a study of blood T cell repertoires in COVID-19. Study overall: The United States, Italy and Spain were the sources of the acute and convalescent COVID-19 samples.

Living in roughly 25 US areas, the participants were between 18 and 89 years of age. V lost 5 bases and J 5 bases, leaving 15 bases between the germline ends. The germline CDR1 and CDR2 sequences are SEHNR and FQNEAQ (reference sequence). This CDR3 is built from 14 residues. Here immunoSEQ multiplex PCR was the method, and the copy in TCRdb shows in-frame clones only, minus some. Found here are 400,000 to 500,000 clones, about 88% of them singletons; the top ten hold 1.4% to 1.5%. The sequencing input was PBMCs or T cells enriched from blood (not recorded which). This chain uses TRBV7-9 with TRBJ1-2; a weak D match, TRBD1 (5 bases). This TCR derives from a woman aged 18-29 years who had been exposed to COVID-19. This CDR3 is CASSAGETEYGYTF. The CDR3 DNA reads TGTGCCAGCAGCGCAGGCGAGACAGAGTATGGCTACACCTTC.